This record covers a single T cell receptor beta chain. Its antigen is unidentified. Other DNA sequences in this sample translate to the same CDR3. Germline CDR1 and CDR2: MGHRA and YSYEKL. Trimming shortened V by 3 bases and J by 1 base, and 15 bases separated the two germline ends. The CDR3 extends over 16 amino acids. Using immunoSEQ multiplex PCR, the repertoire was profiled, and TCRdb retains in-frame clones only, with some absent. The sample includes more than 90,000 clones, 75% to 80% of them seen just once. These data belong to a study of radiotherapy plus CTLA-4 blockade in lung cancer. Overall study: Objective responses were documented in over 15% of patients, with disease control in approximately 32%. Study-wide results and limits: Response, reportedly, was best predicted by interferon-beta along with early blood T cell clone dynamics. TCR clones from tumors expanded in blood after radiotherapy plus ipilimumab.

The V gene is TRBV4-1, the J gene TRBJ1-2; TRBD1 might be the D (5 bases). The source was peripheral blood, collected from a patient treated with radiotherapy plus ipilimumab. The receptor was isolated from a human donor with non-small cell lung cancer who had a partial response to radiotherapy plus ipilimumab. The CDR3 sequence: CASSQRGRGDNYGYTF. In nucleotides, the CDR3 is TGCGCCAGCAGCCAGCGGGGACGGGGAGATAACTATGGCTACACCTTC.